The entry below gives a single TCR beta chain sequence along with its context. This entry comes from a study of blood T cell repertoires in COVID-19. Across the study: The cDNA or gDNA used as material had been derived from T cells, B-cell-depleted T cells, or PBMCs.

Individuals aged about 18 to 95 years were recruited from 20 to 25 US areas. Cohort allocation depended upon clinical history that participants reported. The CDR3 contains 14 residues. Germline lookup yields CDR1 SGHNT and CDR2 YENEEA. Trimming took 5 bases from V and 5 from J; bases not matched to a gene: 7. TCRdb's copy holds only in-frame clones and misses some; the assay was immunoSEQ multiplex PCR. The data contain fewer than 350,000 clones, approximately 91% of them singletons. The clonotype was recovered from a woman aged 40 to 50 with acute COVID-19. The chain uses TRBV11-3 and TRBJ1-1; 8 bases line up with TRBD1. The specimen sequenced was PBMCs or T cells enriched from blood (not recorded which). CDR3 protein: CASSPLRGRTEAFF. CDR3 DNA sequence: TGTGCCAGCAGCCCGCTCAGGGGGCGGACTGAAGCTTTCTTT.